One sample yielded the 30 T cell receptor beta chains listed below, sequenced in a study of cytomegalovirus exposure and HLA in healthy donors. The primer mix had 60 Vbeta and 13 Jbeta primers. Generated by immunoSEQ multiplex PCR, the TCRdb table keeps only in-frame clones and is missing some. The sample carries around 140,000 clones, 79% recorded once. Sequencing used PBMCs. The receptors derive from a male donor in good health and CMV-seronegative.

The J gene is TRBJ1-5, the V gene TRBV27; a weak D match, TRBD1 (6 bases). Germline loops: CDR1 MNHEY, CDR2 SMNVEV (reference sequence). The CDR3 has 14 amino acids. V lost 4 bases to trimming and J lost 2 bases, with 9 bases between them. CDR3: CASSSQGGNQPQHF. The CDR3 DNA is TGTGCCAGCAGTTCACAGGGAGGCAATCAGCCCCAGCATTTT.

This chain links TRBV11-1 with TRBJ1-3; 8 bases align to TRBD1. J lost 2 bases, V lost 7 bases, and 13 bases had no gene match. Germline V CDR1 and CDR2: SGHAT, FQDESV (reference sequence). There are 17 residues in the CDR3. CDR3 sequence: CASKDRTGNSPGNTIYF. As DNA, the CDR3 is TGTGCCAGCAAGGACAGGACAGGGAACTCTCCTGGAAACACCATATATTTT.

This clone came up a few times. The rearrangement uses TRBV10-3 and TRBJ1-4; D not certain. V was cut by 0 bases and J by 4 bases, with 6 bases left in between. The CDR3 is 14 residues long. Germline V gene sequence: CDR1 ENHRY, CDR2 SYGVKD. The CDR3 bases are TGTGCCATCAGTGAGTCGCTCAGTAATGAAAAACTGTTTTTT. Its translation: CAISESLSNEKLFF.

This chain links TRBV18 with TRBJ2-7, with 8 bases identical to TRBD1. CDR3 length equals 16 residues. The ends lost 2 bases at V and 0 bases at J; junction bases unmatched: 6. CDR1 is KGHSH and CDR2 is LQKENI in the germline V gene. The DNA for the CDR3 is TGTGCCAGCTCACCAAAAAGACAGGGGCCCTCCTACGAGCAGTACTTC. This codes for CASSPKRQGPSYEQYF.

V is TRBV30 and J is TRBJ2-1; tentatively, D is TRBD1 (5 bases). The CDR3 runs to 13 residues. The V gene lost 0 bases and the J gene lost 12 bases, with 15 bases spanning the gap. Per germline, CDR1 GTSNPN and CDR2 SVGIG (reference sequence). CDR3 sequence (DNA): TGTGCCTGGAGTGTGACAGCCGGCCGCGGGCAGTTCTTC. As protein: CAWSVTAGRGQFF.

Concerning this clone itself: One junction end disagrees with the germline gene, perhaps due to a read error. The chain couples TRBV7-7 to TRBJ2-7; TRBD1 agrees at 10 bases. CDR1 and CDR2 from the germline V gene are SSHAT and FNYEAQ (reference sequence). The CDR3 is made up of 15 amino acids. This CDR3 reads CASSLRTGGYYEQYF. CDR3 DNA sequence: TGTGCTAGCAGCTTAAGGACAGGGGGGTACTACGAGCAGTACTTC.

The count of this clone is one. The rearrangement joins TRBV27 to TRBJ2-1, with 8 bases matching TRBD2. Germline V CDR1 and CDR2: MNHEY, SMNVEV (reference sequence). V was clipped by 5 bases and J by 2 bases; unmatched bases: 2. This CDR3 has 14 amino acids. The CDR3 here is CASSRRGAYNEQFF. In nucleotides, the CDR3 is TGTGCCAGCAGTAGGCGGGGGGCCTACAATGAGCAGTTCTTC.

This chain links TRBV5-3 with TRBJ2-3, with D perhaps TRBD1 (7 bases). TRBV5-3 is classed as an ORF, of uncertain function. V gave up 2 bases and J gave up 3 bases, with 13 bases separating them. The CDR3 length is 15 residues. The CDR3 reads CARSFGPGGTDTQYF. For the CDR3, the DNA is TGTGCCAGAAGCTTTGGACCAGGGGGGACAGATACGCAGTATTTT.

V gene TRBV27 combines with J gene TRBJ2-7; no clear D. The V end was cut by 2 bases, the J end by 2 bases, with 7 bases between. Germline values: CDR1 MNHEY, CDR2 SMNVEV (reference sequence). This CDR3 contains 13 residues. The CDR3 nucleotides read TGTGCCAGCAGTTTAGGGCCGACCTACGAGCAGTACTTC. This codes for CASSLGPTYEQYF.

The CDR3 region is CASSRRQEIYEQYF. CDR3 sequence (DNA): TGTGCCAGCAGCAGAAGACAGGAGATCTACGAGCAGTACTTC. The chain employs TRBV13 and TRBJ2-7, with D tentatively TRBD1 (6 bases). Germline CDR1 PRHDT, CDR2 FYEKMQ (reference sequence). This CDR3 has 14 residues. Trimming pared 5 bases from V and 3 bases from J, leaving 14 bases between.

This clone was counted only a few times. J is TRBJ1-1 and V is TRBV7-2; tentative D call: TRBD1 (5 bases). This CDR3 region has 15 residues. Looked up from germline, CDR1 is SGHTA and CDR2 is FQGNSA. V lost 0 bases to trimming and J lost 7 bases, with 15 bases between them. The DNA for the CDR3 is TGTGCCAGCAGCTTAGCGCTGGCAGGGAAAAGTGAAGCTTTCTTT. Amino acids: CASSLALAGKSEAFF.

The gene calls are TRBV27 and TRBJ1-5, with a weak D call TRBD1 (5 bases). The V end was cut by 2 bases, the J end by 1 base, with 12 bases between. Germline lookup yields CDR1 MNHEY and CDR2 SMNVEV (reference sequence). CDR3 size: 16 residues. DNA for the CDR3: TGTGCCAGCAGTTTACAGGGCCCCAGAAGCAATCAGCCCCAGCATTTT. This encodes CASSLQGPRSNQPQHF.

The chain recombines TRBV9 with TRBJ2-3; 8 bases agree with TRBD2. CDR1 is SGDLS and CDR2 is YYNGEE in the germline V gene. CDR3 size: 15 residues. The V and J ends lost 6 bases and 5 bases, in that order; junction bases with no gene match: 11. The CDR3 DNA is TGTGCCAGCACCCCGGGACTAGTGAGAGTAGATACGCAGTATTTT. As protein: CASTPGLVRVDTQYF.

This clone turned up a few times. V is TRBV28 and J is TRBJ1-4; the match to TRBD1 covers 10 bases. The CDR3 has 15 residues. Per the germline V gene, CDR1 is MDHEN and CDR2 is SYDVKM. J gave up 10 bases and V 4 bases, and 9 bases lay outside the gene matches. Written as DNA, the CDR3 is TGTGCCAGCAGTTCAGAGGGACAGGGGATAGGAAAACTGTTTTTT. This encodes CASSSEGQGIGKLFF.

This rearrangement joins TRBV30 to TRBJ1-2; 8 bases map to TRBD1. V dropped 7 bases and J dropped 7; count of bases not matched to a gene: 14. Germline assignment: CDR1 GTSNPN and CDR2 SVGIG (reference sequence). CDR3 length: 14 residues. The DNA for the CDR3 is TGTGCCTCACCCCTCAGGGGGCGGACGAGTGGCTACACCTTC. This translates into CASPLRGRTSGYTF.

This rearrangement joins TRBV4-3 to TRBJ2-7, with 9 positions matching TRBD1. After removal of 0 bases from V and 3 bases from J, the junction contained 9 bases not matched to a gene. The CDR3 is made up of 17 amino acids. Per the germline V gene, CDR1 is LGHNA and CDR2 is YSLEER. Here the CDR3 DNA reads TGCGCCAGCAGCCAAGATTTAGGGGACAGGGCCGACTACGAGCAGTACTTC. It yields the protein CASSQDLGDRADYEQYF.

This chain links TRBV14 with TRBJ1-2; D is unresolved. Trimming left V 3 bases short and J 8 bases short, with 10 bases between. CDR3 length: 12 amino acids. Germline V lookup: CDR1 SGHDN, CDR2 FVKESK. CDR3 protein: CASSHEGIGYTF. The CDR3 DNA reads TGTGCCAGCAGCCATGAGGGTATCGGCTACACCTTC.

The chain recombines TRBV29-1 with TRBJ2-4; 7 positions match TRBD2. There are 11 residues in the CDR3. CDR1 and CDR2 (germline): SQVTM, ANQGSEA. V shed 5 bases, J shed 15 bases, and the junction held 10 bases outside the gene matches. Here the CDR3 reads CSVLLGDYTYF. The CDR3 DNA reads TGCAGCGTTCTTTTAGGGGACTATACGTACTTC.

This clone came up a few times. The chain has TRBV4-2 and TRBJ1-4; D is undetermined. This CDR3 region has 14 residues. Deletions cut 1 base from V and 5 bases from J, with 8 bases between. Germline assignment: CDR1 LGHNA and CDR2 YNFKEQ. CDR3 sequence: CASSQAQLNEKLFF. For the CDR3, the DNA is TGTGCCAGCAGCCAAGCACAGTTGAATGAAAAACTGTTTTTT.

Here the CDR3 reads CASSQETGDYGYTF. Here the CDR3 DNA reads TGCGCCAGCAGCCAAGAGACAGGGGACTATGGCTACACCTTC. The chain combines TRBV4-3 with TRBJ1-2; 8 nucleotides line up with TRBD1. Trimming at V came to 0 bases and at J to 3 bases, leaving 0 bases not matched to a gene. Germline CDR1 reads LGHNA; CDR2 reads YSLEER. The CDR3 is made up of 14 amino acids.

This clone has a single count. This chain's CDR3 is CASRPGQGANEQYF. DNA of the CDR3: TGTGCCAGCAGACCGGGACAGGGGGCTAATGAGCAGTACTTC. This chain links TRBV6-1 with TRBJ2-5; 12 bases agree with TRBD1. Germline V gene data show CDR1 as MNHNS and CDR2 as SASEGT. The CDR3 loop spans 14 amino acids. V gave up 6 bases and J gave up 11 bases; unmatched junction bases: 10.

The chain combines TRBV4-1 with TRBJ2-2; possible D gene TRBD2, 5 bases. Germline-derived CDR1 and CDR2 are MGHRA and YSYEKL. The ends were cut back, 0 bases at V and 4 bases at J, with 12 bases in the middle. This CDR3 comprises 16 residues. CDR3 region: CASSQDPDWGTGELFF. The CDR3 bases are TGCGCCAGCAGCCAAGATCCGGACTGGGGCACCGGGGAGCTGTTTTTT.

V gene TRBV6-1 combines with J gene TRBJ2-5; no firm D call. Germline V gene sequence: CDR1 MNHNS, CDR2 SASEGT. This CDR3 region has 11 residues. V shed 2 bases and J shed 8 bases, with 6 bases lying between them. CDR3 in DNA: TGTGCCAGCAGTGAAACTAACACCCAGTACTTC. Translated: CASSETNTQYF.

This rearrangement joins TRBV6-5 to TRBJ1-2; the match to TRBD1 covers 11 bases. CDR1 and CDR2 from the germline V gene are MNHEY and SVGAGI. The CDR3 length is 14 residues. The V segment lost 6 bases and the J segment 4 bases; nucleotides outside the gene matches: 4. The CDR3 DNA is TGTGCCAGCAGGGGACAGGGGGAGAGCTATGGCTACACCTTC. Its protein is CASRGQGESYGYTF.

A note on this clone: The same CDR3 is also encoded by other DNA sequences in this sample. The chain's CDR3 is CASSQDSGGTGELFF. DNA for the CDR3: TGCGCCAGCAGCCAAGACTCTGGGGGGACGGGGGAGCTGTTTTTT. V gene TRBV4-3 combines with J gene TRBJ2-2, with D tentatively TRBD2 (6 bases). The CDR3 contains 15 residues. Germline CDR1 and CDR2: LGHNA and YSLEER. Trimming took off 0 bases at V and 8 bases at J, with 13 bases between the two ends.

This clone was recorded only once. The J gene is TRBJ2-7, the V gene TRBV12-2; the D call in the table, TRBD2, was not verified against the DNA. TRBV12-2 is given as a pseudogene. There are 14 residues in the CDR3. The CDR3 nucleotides are TGTGCAAGTCGCCCGAGTCAAGCGTACTACGAGCAGTACTTC. Translating it yields CASRPSQAYYEQYF.

The CDR3 reads CASSLANSGNTIYF. CDR3 nucleotides: TGCGCCAGCAGCTTGGCCAATTCTGGAAACACCATATATTTT. The chain carries TRBV5-1 and TRBJ1-3; no firm D call. The CDR3 is 14 residues long. Trimming removed 0 bases at V and 1 base at J, with 5 bases between. Germline V gives CDR1 SGHRS, CDR2 YFSETQ.

The rearrangement joins TRBV9 to TRBJ2-2, with TRBD2 as a possible D gene (5 bases). Germline V gene data show CDR1 as SGDLS and CDR2 as YYNGEE. The CDR3 has 15 amino acids. V lost 3 bases and J lost 0, with 9 bases in between. The CDR3 nucleotides read TGTGCCAGCAGCGAACCGGACTCGAACACCGGGGAGCTGTTTTTT. Translation gives CASSEPDSNTGELFF.

The chain carries TRBV18 and TRBJ2-5; 9 bases align to TRBD1. The CDR3 spans 16 residues. Germline V gene lookup returns CDR1 KGHSH and CDR2 LQKENI. After removal of 1 base from V and 1 base from J, the junction contained 4 bases not matched to a gene. Written as DNA, the CDR3 is TGTGCCAGCTCACCACAACAGGGGGCAGGCCAAGAGACCCAGTACTTC. It is translated as CASSPQQGAGQETQYF.

The V and J genes are TRBV6-5 and TRBJ2-7, with a tentative D call TRBD2 (5 bases). V was trimmed by 6 bases and J by 9 bases, leaving 15 bases between them. The CDR3 runs 12 residues. CDR1 and CDR2 (germline): MNHEY, SVGAGI. The CDR3, as DNA: TGTGCCAGCAGCCATAGACTGGAGGCGCAGTACTTC. It yields the protein CASSHRLEAQYF.